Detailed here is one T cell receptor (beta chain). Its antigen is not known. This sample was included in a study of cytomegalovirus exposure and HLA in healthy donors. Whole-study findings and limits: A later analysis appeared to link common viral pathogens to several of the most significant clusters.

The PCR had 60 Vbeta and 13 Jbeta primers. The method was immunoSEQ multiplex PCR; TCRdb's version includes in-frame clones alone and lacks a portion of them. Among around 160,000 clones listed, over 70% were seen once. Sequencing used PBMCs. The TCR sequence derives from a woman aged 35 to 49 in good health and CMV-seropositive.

CDR3 DNA sequence: TGCAGCGTAACTAGCGGGGAAGAGACCCAGTACTTC. Protein sequence: CSVTSGEETQYF. The rearrangement links TRBV29-1 to TRBJ2-5; 10 bases align to TRBD2. From germline, CDR1 is SQVTM and CDR2 ANQGSEA. There are 12 residues in the CDR3. Unmatched junction bases numbered 1, after V lost 6 bases and J lost 3 bases.